This T cell receptor beta chain appears in the sequencing data of a study of CD8 T cells in Susac syndrome. Sequencing of TCR beta was performed on blood CD8+ T cells and on blood CD4+ T cells. cDNA came from roughly 0.5 to 1 ug RNA primed by random hexamers. It was immunoSEQ multiplex PCR that amplified TCR beta CDR3 across 54 Vbeta and 13 Jbeta. TCRdb reprocessed the immunoSEQ multiplex PCR reads via MiXCR and lists one record per CDR3 protein. This sample has approximately 90,000 distinct CDR3 sequences, with over 80% found just once. V trimming: 0 bases; J trimming: 5 bases; junction bases outside the gene matches: 6. The CDR3 consists of 15 residues. CDR1 and CDR2 from the germline V gene are SGHRS and YFSETQ.

The sequenced material came from CD8+ T cells from PBMCs. V is TRBV5-1 and J is TRBJ2-3, with 7 nucleotides matching TRBD1. The TCR sequence derives from a human donor in good health. The CDR3 DNA follows: TGCGCCAGCAGCTTGGAAGGGGGCTTAGGAGATACGCAGTATTTT. It codes for CASSLEGGLGDTQYF.